This is a list of T cell receptor beta chains from one sample in a study of OX40 agonist ivuxolimab in advanced cancers. Clones were read by immunoSEQ multiplex PCR, and TCRdb kept only the in-frame ones, dropping some. The data hold 100,000 to 120,000 clones, with around 90% observed a single time. The starting material was CD4+ or CD8+ T cells sorted from blood, obtained in a trial of the OX40 agonist ivuxolimab. The receptor set was obtained from an adult with an advanced solid tumor such as melanoma, head and neck, liver or kidney cancer. Each CDR3 is given with its conserved first and last residue. D genes are given only for firm matches. The size entry is marked missing in some rows and otherwise reads once, few, many or a size class.

abundance,j_gene,v_gene,d_gene,CDR3aa,CDR3nt
-,TRBJ1-6,TRBV6-5,-,CASSYSLRVANSPLHF,TGTGCCAGCAGTTACTCCCTCAGGGTTGCTAATTCACCCCTCCACTTT
-,TRBJ2-4,TRBV19,-,CASSIGTANPIQYF,TGTGCCAGTAGTATCGGCACGGCAAATCCCATTCAGTACTTC
once,TRBJ1-1,TRBV5-1,-,CASSLQALNTEAFF,TGCGCCAGCAGCTTACAGGCGTTGAACACTGAAGCTTTCTTT
-,TRBJ1-5,TRBV7-2,TRBD1,CASSLYRGDNQPQHF,TGTGCCAGCAGCCTTTACAGGGGAGACAATCAGCCCCAGCATTTT
-,TRBJ1-2,TRBV14,-,CASRGLDYGYTF,TGTGCCAGCAGGGGCTTGGACTATGGCTACACCTTC
once,TRBJ1-1,TRBV7-9,-,CASSLNLYAGAGITEAFF,TGTGCCAGCAGCTTAAACTTATACGCGGGGGCGGGGATAACTGAAGCTTTCTTT
-,TRBJ2-2,TRBV7-3,TRBD1,CASSLTSGGNTGELFF,TGTGCCAGCAGCTTAACGTCAGGGGGTAACACCGGGGAGCTGTTTTTT
-,TRBJ2-1,TRBV30,-,CAWSPSRRRQFF,TGTGCCTGGAGCCCTTCCAGGAGGAGGCAGTTCTTC
few,TRBJ2-2,TRBV4-3,-,CASSPTLYTGELFF,TGCGCCAGCAGCCCTACTCTTTACACCGGGGAGCTGTTTTTT
-,TRBJ2-1,TRBV18,TRBD2,CASSPERDLIAQFF,TGTGCCAGCTCACCAGAGCGGGATTTAATTGCGCAGTTCTTC
-,TRBJ1-2,TRBV29-1,-,CSVDQAGNYGYTF,TGCAGCGTTGATCAGGCGGGGAACTATGGCTACACCTTC
-,TRBJ2-3,TRBV10-3,-,CAISESGGLGTDTQYF,TGTGCCATCAGTGAGTCCGGGGGGCTTGGCACAGATACGCAGTATTTT
few,TRBJ1-1,TRBV2,TRBD1,CASSMDRGTEAFF,TGTGCCAGCAGTATGGACAGGGGAACTGAAGCTTTCTTT
-,TRBJ2-7,TRBV4-3,-,CASSQQPRSDSYEQYF,TGCGCCAGCAGCCAACAACCGAGATCGGATTCCTACGAGCAGTACTTC
-,TRBJ2-5,TRBV11-2,-,CASSLFRETQYF,TGTGCCAGCAGCTTATTCCGGGAGACCCAGTACTTC
-,TRBJ2-3,TRBV5-4,-,CASSEGTASPDTQYF,TGTGCCAGCAGTGAAGGGACGGCCAGCCCAGATACGCAGTATTTT
-,TRBJ1-2,TRBV27,TRBD1,CASKGRTGNFWENGYTF,TGTGCCAGCAAAGGGAGGACAGGGAACTTCTGGGAGAATGGCTACACCTTC
-,TRBJ1-6,TRBV6-1,-,CASYRVPDSFHF,TGTGCCAGCTACCGAGTGCCAGACAGTTTCCACTTT
-,TRBJ2-5,TRBV18,TRBD1,CASSTTGEQETQYF,TGTGCCAGCTCCACGACAGGGGAGCAAGAGACCCAGTACTTC
-,TRBJ1-1,TRBV2,-,CASSDPRNGGTEAFF,TGTGCCAGCAGTGACCCCCGGAACGGCGGCACTGAAGCTTTCTTT
-,TRBJ2-7,TRBV28,TRBD1,CASSLSPGQSYEQYF,TGTGCCAGCAGTTTATCCCCGGGACAGTCCTACGAGCAGTACTTC
-,TRBJ2-2,TRBV2,-,CASSPQGTGELFF,TGTGCCAGCAGTCCCCAGGGCACCGGGGAGCTGTTTTTT
-,TRBJ2-1,TRBV5-1,-,CASSLGGNEQFF,TGCGCCAGCAGCTTGGGGGGGAATGAGCAGTTCTTC
-,TRBJ1-2,TRBV19,-,CASSIGTDDYGYTF,TGTGCCAGTAGTATAGGGACAGATGACTATGGCTACACCTTC
-,TRBJ2-1,TRBV19,-,CASSGGNSYNEQFF,TGTGCCAGTAGTGGGGGTAATTCTTACAATGAGCAGTTCTTC
-,TRBJ1-5,TRBV5-6,TRBD1,CASWDSRTNQPQHF,TGTGCCAGCTGGGACAGCCGTACTAATCAGCCCCAGCATTTT
few,TRBJ2-7,TRBV6-5,-,CASRRAGGFYEQYF,TGTGCCAGCAGGAGGGCAGGGGGGTTCTACGAGCAGTACTTC
-,TRBJ1-2,TRBV30,-,CAWSVSSLGQKNYGYTF,TGTGCCTGGAGTGTAAGCTCCCTTGGACAGAAGAACTATGGCTACACCTTC
once,TRBJ1-2,TRBV6-5,TRBD1,CASSYDRDRIFYGYTF,TGTGCCAGCAGTTACGACCGGGACAGGATTTTCTATGGCTACACCTTC
-,TRBJ1-1,TRBV18,-,CASSPSDSQNTEAFF,TGTGCCAGCTCACCCTCGGACAGCCAGAACACTGAAGCTTTCTTT
-,TRBJ2-2,TRBV11-3,-,CASSVSGNTGELFF,TGTGCCAGCAGCGTCAGCGGGAACACCGGGGAGCTGTTTTTT
once,TRBJ1-1,TRBV18,-,CASSPPMNTEAFF,TGTGCCAGCTCACCTCCTATGAACACTGAAGCTTTCTTT
-,TRBJ1-2,TRBV6-6,-,CASSYEGPLLRGCTF,TGTGCCAGCAGTTACGAGGGACCGTTACTGCGGGGCTGCACCTTC
-,TRBJ1-1,TRBV4-3,-,CASSQDHFGSEAFF,TGCGCCAGCAGCCAAGATCACTTCGGATCTGAAGCTTTCTTT
-,TRBJ1-1,TRBV5-1,-,CASSLVQGGVDTEAFF,TGCGCCAGCAGCTTGGTGCAGGGAGGGGTTGACACTGAAGCTTTCTTT
-,TRBJ1-6,TRBV28,-,CASSDNSPLHF,TGTGCCAGCAGTGACAATTCACCCCTCCACTTT
few,TRBJ2-1,TRBV9,TRBD2,CASSAGGGAEQFF,TGTGCCAGCAGCGCCGGGGGAGGGGCTGAGCAGTTCTTC
-,TRBJ2-3,TRBV5-4,TRBD2,CASSLGVAGTSTDTQYF,TGTGCCAGCAGCTTGGGGGTAGCGGGAACTAGCACAGATACGCAGTATTTT
-,TRBJ1-2,TRBV28,-,CASRPQGDGYTF,TGTGCCAGCAGGCCCCAAGGGGATGGCTACACCTTC
-,TRBJ2-2,TRBV5-1,TRBD1,CASSLETGSNTGELFF,TGCGCCAGCAGCTTGGAGACAGGGTCGAACACCGGGGAGCTGTTTTTT
-,TRBJ1-1,TRBV5-1,TRBD1,CASSLGQGAEAFF,TGCGCCAGCAGCTTAGGGCAGGGGGCTGAAGCTTTCTTT
-,TRBJ1-2,TRBV19,-,CASSIDLGDGYTF,TGTGCCAGTAGTATAGATCTAGGGGATGGCTACACCTTC
-,TRBJ2-6,TRBV7-9,-,CASSKRLRSGANVLTF,TGTGCCAGCAGCAAGAGGCTACGGTCTGGGGCCAACGTCCTGACTTTC
once,TRBJ1-5,TRBV10-1,-,CATHVEGTNQPQHF,TGCGCCACCCACGTCGAGGGTACCAATCAGCCCCAGCATTTT
-,TRBJ2-1,TRBV19,-,CASSIQAASNEQFF,TGTGCCAGTAGTATTCAAGCGGCAAGCAATGAGCAGTTCTTC
-,TRBJ1-4,TRBV19,-,CASSIGGRAKLFF,TGTGCCAGTAGTATAGGGGGAAGGGCGAAACTGTTTTTT
-,TRBJ2-1,TRBV7-3,-,CASSLSGTINEQFF,TGTGCCAGCAGCTTAAGCGGGACCATTAATGAGCAGTTCTTC
-,TRBJ1-3,TRBV15,-,CATSRGTNRNTIYF,TGTGCCACCAGCAGAGGTACCAATAGAAACACCATATATTTT